This TCR beta chain was captured in a study of beta chain features in type 1 diabetes. Sequenced material consisted of expressed TCRB transcripts (all of the isolated RNA was reverse transcribed). Clones were sequenced by immunoSEQ multiplex PCR, and TCRdb holds only the in-frame ones, with some missing. Here the sample spans fewer than 650,000 clones, roughly a sixth being singletons. V was pared by 4 bases and J by 6 bases, with 5 bases of the junction left unmatched. Germline assignment: CDR1 MNHNS and CDR2 SASEGT. The CDR3 extends over 14 amino acids. There are a few counts of this clone. The sequence came from a man aged 18 to 30 in good health. The V and J genes are TRBV6-1 and TRBJ1-5; 8 nucleotides align to TRBD1. Material for sequencing was naive CD4+ T cells from blood. CDR3 residues: CASSARTGSQPQHF. The CDR3 DNA reads TGTGCCAGCAGTGCAAGGACAGGGAGTCAGCCCCAGCATTTT.